This T cell receptor (beta chain) was identified during a study of blood T cell repertoires in COVID-19. Whole-study context: Acute and convalescent COVID-19 samples came from the United States, Italy and Spain. Sample material is recorded as cDNA or gDNA derived from T cells, B-cell-depleted T cells, or PBMCs.

In the original processing: Amplification of reference gene primers provided the estimated nucleated cell counts. The assay was immunoSEQ multiplex PCR, and TCRdb's table has in-frame clones only and misses some. The V and J calls and clone size were taken over from that table, and D and trimming were inferred from the DNA. The sample includes roughly 260,000 clones, roughly four fifths seen only once; the top ten take approximately 4%. This TCR derives from a middle-aged woman who had been exposed to COVID-19. Sequencing input: PBMCs or T cells enriched from blood (not recorded which).

The CDR3 loop reads CASRGLEIADTQYF. For the CDR3, the DNA is TGTGCCAGCAGAGGACTAGAGATCGCAGATACGCAGTATTTT. The rearrangement uses TRBV28 and TRBJ2-3; 7 nucleotides match TRBD2. The V segment lost 6 bases and the J segment 4 bases; nucleotides outside the gene matches: 7. CDR1 and CDR2 (germline): MDHEN, SYDVKM. The CDR3 consists of 14 residues.